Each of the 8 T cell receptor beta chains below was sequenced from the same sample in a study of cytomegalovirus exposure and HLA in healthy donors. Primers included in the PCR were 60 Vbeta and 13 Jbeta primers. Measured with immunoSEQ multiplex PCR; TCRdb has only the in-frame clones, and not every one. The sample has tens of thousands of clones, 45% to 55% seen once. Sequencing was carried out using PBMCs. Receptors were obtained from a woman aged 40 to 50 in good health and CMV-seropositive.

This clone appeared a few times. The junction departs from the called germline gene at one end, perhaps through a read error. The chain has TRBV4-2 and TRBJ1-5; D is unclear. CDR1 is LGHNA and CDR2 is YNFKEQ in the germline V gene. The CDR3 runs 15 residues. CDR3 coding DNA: TGTGCCAGCAGCCAAGACGGGATGGGCCATCAGGCCCAGCATTTT. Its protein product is CASSQDGMGHQAQHF.

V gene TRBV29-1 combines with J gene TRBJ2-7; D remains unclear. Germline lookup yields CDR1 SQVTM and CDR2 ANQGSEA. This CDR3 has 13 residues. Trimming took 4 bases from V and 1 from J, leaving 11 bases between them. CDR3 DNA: TGCAGCGTTGGCAGTGTGGTATCCTACGAGCAGTACTTC. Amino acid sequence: CSVGSVVSYEQYF.

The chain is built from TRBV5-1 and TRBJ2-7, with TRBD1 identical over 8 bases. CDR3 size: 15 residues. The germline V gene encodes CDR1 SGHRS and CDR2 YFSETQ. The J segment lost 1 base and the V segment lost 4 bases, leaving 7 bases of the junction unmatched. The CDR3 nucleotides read TGCGCCAGCAGCCTGGGACAGGTGACATCCTACGAGCAGTACTTC. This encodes CASSLGQVTSYEQYF.

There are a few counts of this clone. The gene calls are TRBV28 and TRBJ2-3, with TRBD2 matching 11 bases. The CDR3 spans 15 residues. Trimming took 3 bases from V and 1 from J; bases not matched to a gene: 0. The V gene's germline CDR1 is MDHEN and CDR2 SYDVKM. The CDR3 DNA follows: TGTGCCAGCAGTTTGGGACTAGCGGGCACAGATACGCAGTATTTT. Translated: CASSLGLAGTDTQYF.

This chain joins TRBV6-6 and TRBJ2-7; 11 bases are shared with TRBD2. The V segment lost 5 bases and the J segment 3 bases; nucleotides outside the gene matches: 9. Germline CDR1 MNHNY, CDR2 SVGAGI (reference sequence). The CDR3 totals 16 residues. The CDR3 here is CASSGGASGGLYEQYF. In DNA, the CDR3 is TGTGCCAGCAGTGGGGGGGCTAGCGGGGGGCTCTACGAGCAGTACTTC.

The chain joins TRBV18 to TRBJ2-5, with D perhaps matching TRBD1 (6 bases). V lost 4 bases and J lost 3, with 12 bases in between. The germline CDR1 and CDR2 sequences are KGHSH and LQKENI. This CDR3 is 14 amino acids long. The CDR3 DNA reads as TGTGCCAGCTCACATGACAGGCAGGAAGAGACCCAGTACTTC. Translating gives CASSHDRQEETQYF.

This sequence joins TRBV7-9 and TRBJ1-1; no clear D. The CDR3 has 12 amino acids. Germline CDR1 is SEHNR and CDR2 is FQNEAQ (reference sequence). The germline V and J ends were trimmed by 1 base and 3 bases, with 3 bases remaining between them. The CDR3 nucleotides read TGTGCCAGCAGCTTAGACTACACTGAAGCTTTCTTT. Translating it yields CASSLDYTEAFF. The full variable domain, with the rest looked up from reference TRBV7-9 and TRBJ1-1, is DTGVSQNPRHKITKRGQNVTFRCDPISEHNRLYWYRQTLGQGPEFLTYFQNEAQLEKSRLLSDRFSAERPKGSFSTLEIQRTEQGDSAMYLCASSLDYTEAFFGQGTRLTVV.

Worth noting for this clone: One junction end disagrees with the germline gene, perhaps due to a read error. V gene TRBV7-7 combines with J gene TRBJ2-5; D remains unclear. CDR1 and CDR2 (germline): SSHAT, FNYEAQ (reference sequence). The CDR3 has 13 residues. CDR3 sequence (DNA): TGTGCTAGCAGCCACAGCCCCCAAGAGACCCAGTACTTC. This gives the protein CASSHSPQETQYF.